These T cell receptor beta chains were read from a single sample in a study of human T cells and chemical hapten exposure. TCRdb reprocessed the RACE reads via MiXCR and lists one record per CDR3 protein. The table lists approximately 350,000 distinct CDR3 sequences, roughly 6.9% of them singletons. The sequences come from whole blood, collected in connection with sensitization to the hapten diphenylcyclopropenone (DPC). The origin of the receptors is a woman younger than 30 with alopecia areata. Some clones in this sample may be carry-over from other donors' samples. CDR3s leave out the opening cysteine and the closing phenylalanine or tryptophan. Fields, in order: CDR3 length, V gene, J gene, CDR3 protein.

len: 13; v_gene: TRBV4-1; j_gene: TRBJ2-1; CDR3aa: ASSPSGQQYNEQF
len: 14; v_gene: TRBV10-3; j_gene: TRBJ2-5; CDR3aa: AISESTGGAPETQY
len: 14; v_gene: TRBV5-1; j_gene: TRBJ2-3; CDR3aa: ASSFSGTVGADTQY
len: 13; v_gene: TRBV20-1; j_gene: TRBJ1-2; CDR3aa: SASGGEETNYGYT
len: 14; v_gene: TRBV15; j_gene: TRBJ2-2; CDR3aa: ATSREGPGNTGELF
len: 14; v_gene: TRBV6-5; j_gene: TRBJ2-5; CDR3aa: ASAGSSGASQETQY
len: 13; v_gene: TRBV14; j_gene: TRBJ2-1; CDR3aa: ASSQALRTYNEQF
len: 12; v_gene: TRBV12-5; j_gene: TRBJ2-7; CDR3aa: ASGPGLASYEQY
len: 14; v_gene: TRBV28; j_gene: TRBJ1-2; CDR3aa: ASSLGGALGSYGYT
len: 13; v_gene: TRBV7-9; j_gene: TRBJ2-5; CDR3aa: ASSLATGAVETQY
len: 11; v_gene: TRBV5-1; j_gene: TRBJ1-1; CDR3aa: ASSPERGQEAF
len: 12; v_gene: TRBV18; j_gene: TRBJ2-5; CDR3aa: ASSPSLDPGTQY
len: 14; v_gene: TRBV4-2; j_gene: TRBJ1-4; CDR3aa: ASSQDLGGLGEKLF
len: 13; v_gene: TRBV2; j_gene: TRBJ1-4; CDR3aa: ASSERRGQGEKLF
len: 11; v_gene: TRBV7-9; j_gene: TRBJ1-2; CDR3aa: ATRDAPSYGYT
len: 13; v_gene: TRBV7-2; j_gene: TRBJ1-4; CDR3aa: ASSPGGQGDEKLF
len: 12; v_gene: TRBV7-2; j_gene: TRBJ1-6; CDR3aa: ASSFNGGYSPLH
len: 12; v_gene: TRBV6-2/TRBV6-3; j_gene: TRBJ2-7; CDR3aa: ASRTGQGLYEQY
len: 14; v_gene: TRBV3-1; j_gene: TRBJ2-2; CDR3aa: ASSRGMPHSAGELF
len: 11; v_gene: TRBV7-3; j_gene: TRBJ2-1; CDR3aa: ASSLGPDNEQF
len: 13; v_gene: TRBV20-1; j_gene: TRBJ1-5; CDR3aa: SANPSAGEDQPQH
len: 15; v_gene: TRBV5-1; j_gene: TRBJ2-5; CDR3aa: ASSSAPGQGRGETQY
len: 11; v_gene: TRBV7-2; j_gene: TRBJ2-4; CDR3aa: ASSPRGEGIQY
len: 11; v_gene: TRBV9; j_gene: TRBJ2-3; CDR3aa: ASSALRRPGQD
len: 13; v_gene: TRBV18; j_gene: TRBJ1-4; CDR3aa: ASSPPGQQNEKLF
len: 12; v_gene: TRBV5-1; j_gene: TRBJ2-7; CDR3aa: ASSSGSTSREQY
len: 13; v_gene: TRBV27; j_gene: TRBJ1-6; CDR3aa: ASSLGGRGGSTLH
len: 16; v_gene: TRBV12-3/TRBV12-4; j_gene: TRBJ2-3; CDR3aa: ASSFRASGGASTDTQY
len: 10; v_gene: TRBV12-3/TRBV12-4; j_gene: TRBJ1-2; CDR3aa: ASGEDGYGYT
len: 10; v_gene: TRBV24-1; j_gene: TRBJ2-1; CDR3aa: ATRDGLGEQF
len: 13; v_gene: TRBV14; j_gene: TRBJ1-1; CDR3aa: ASSQEVAIFGEAF
len: 13; v_gene: TRBV6-5; j_gene: TRBJ1-1; CDR3aa: ASRILDRENTEAF
len: 12; v_gene: TRBV2; j_gene: TRBJ2-3; CDR3aa: ASRELGSTDTQY
len: 11; v_gene: TRBV20-1; j_gene: TRBJ2-3; CDR3aa: SAGAHSTDTQY
len: 18; v_gene: TRBV27; j_gene: TRBJ2-1; CDR3aa: ASSLLAGGLLVSSYNEQF
len: 10; v_gene: TRBV7-9; j_gene: TRBJ1-1; CDR3aa: ASSIGQGQAF
len: 10; v_gene: TRBV27; j_gene: TRBJ1-1; CDR3aa: ATRGGQGEAF
len: 13; v_gene: TRBV7-2; j_gene: TRBJ2-3; CDR3aa: ASSLEPPGTDTQY
len: 12; v_gene: TRBV4-1; j_gene: TRBJ1-1; CDR3aa: ASSQGQGATEAF
len: 9; v_gene: TRBV29-1; j_gene: TRBJ2-7; CDR3aa: SVEEAGQAY
len: 13; v_gene: TRBV4-3; j_gene: TRBJ2-7; CDR3aa: ASSQGSQGLGEQY
len: 10; v_gene: TRBV6-2/TRBV6-3; j_gene: TRBJ2-7; CDR3aa: ASSYTPREQY
len: 13; v_gene: TRBV28; j_gene: TRBJ1-6; CDR3aa: ASSLVGQGNSPLH
len: 9; v_gene: TRBV20-1; j_gene: TRBJ2-7; CDR3aa: SAREAYEQY
len: 16; v_gene: TRBV4-2; j_gene: TRBJ1-2; CDR3aa: ASSQDTPWDSNNYGYT
len: 15; v_gene: TRBV7-6; j_gene: TRBJ2-7; CDR3aa: ASSFGSRGTVSYEQY
len: 13; v_gene: TRBV6-2/TRBV6-3; j_gene: TRBJ1-5; CDR3aa: ASTPTEYSNQPQH
len: 13; v_gene: TRBV18; j_gene: TRBJ1-1; CDR3aa: ASSPNWGAQTEAF
len: 11; v_gene: TRBV29-1; j_gene: TRBJ1-1; CDR3aa: SVERDRNTEAF
len: 14; v_gene: TRBV12-3/TRBV12-4; j_gene: TRBJ2-4; CDR3aa: ASSSGTRSAKNIQY